A single sample gave rise to the 14 T cell receptor beta chains below, sequenced in a study of blood T cells in healthy people across ages (dated by TCRdb to between 2014 and 2017). The library was prepared using 5' RACE. Sequencing took place on an Illumina HiSeq 2500. A second PCR of about 7 to 12 cycles was performed with a sample-barcoded 5' primer and a J-beta primer mix. TCRdb itself trimmed the public reads at Q25 with fastp, ran MiXCR and retained productive beta chains. Rows matching on CDR3 protein sequence are summarized as one entry with the most common DNA and genes. This sample is represented by about 1.5 million distinct CDR3 sequences; roughly two fifths of them were singletons. The ten largest account for 4% of the sample. Sequences were obtained from blood. These receptor sequences come from a woman aged 18-29 years in good health.

The chain carries TRBV20-1 and TRBJ2-2; weak D call: TRBD2 (5 bases). The germline V gene has CDR1 DFQATT and CDR2 SNEGSKA (reference sequence). With 3 bases removed from V and 2 bases from J, the gap between germline ends came to 7 bases. The CDR3 consists of 13 residues. CDR3 residues: CSASPGNTGELFF. The CDR3 DNA follows: TGCAGTGCTAGCCCGGGAAACACCGGGGAGCTGTTTTTT.

To note about this clonotype: The junction does not match germline at one end; this may be a read error. The gene calls are TRBV7-9 and TRBJ2-7; no clear D gene. CDR3 length: 13 residues. Germline assignment: CDR1 SEHNR and CDR2 FQNEAQ (reference sequence). The CDR3 is CACSPTQGYEQYF. DNA for the CDR3: TGTGCCTGCAGCCCAACACAAGGTTACGAGCAGTACTTC.

This clonotype was found a few times. The chain carries TRBV27 and TRBJ1-2, with 9 bases fitting TRBD1. J was trimmed by 3 bases and V by 5 bases; bases with no gene match: 10. Per germline, CDR1 MNHEY and CDR2 SMNVEV (reference sequence). CDR3 length: 16 residues. The CDR3 spells CASSPRAGQGYYGYTF. Written as DNA, the CDR3 is TGTGCCAGCAGTCCTAGAGCTGGACAGGGGTACTATGGCTACACCTTC.

The chain joins TRBV27 to TRBJ2-5; 7 nucleotides line up with TRBD1. The assigned J gene may be wrong: the sequence end matches TRBJ2-7 better. Germline CDR1 and CDR2: MNHEY and SMNVEV (reference sequence). The CDR3 spans 14 residues. The CDR3, as DNA: TGTGCCAGCAGTTTCCGGGACAGCCTCTACGAGCAGTACTTC. Translation: CASSFRDSLYEQYF.

The chain has TRBV4-3 and TRBJ2-1; 7 nucleotides line up with TRBD1. CDR1 and CDR2 from the germline V gene are LGHNA and YSLEER. Trimming removed 0 bases from V and 10 bases from J; junction bases left unmatched: 12. The CDR3 covers 16 residues. CDR3 bases: TGCGCCAGCAGCCAAGATCGACAGGGCGCCTCGGGGGAGCAGTTCTTC. Residues: CASSQDRQGASGEQFF.

This chain joins TRBV6-2 or TRBV6-3 and TRBJ1-2; weak D call: TRBD1 (5 bases). Trimming stripped 0 bases from V and 8 bases from J, with 13 bases between. The length of the CDR3 is 14 residues. Germline V gives CDR1 MNHEY, CDR2 SVGEGT. DNA of the CDR3: TGTGCCAGCAGTTACTCGTGGGGACGAGGAGGCTACACCTTC. Translation gives CASSYSWGRGGYTF.

The chain couples TRBV7-2 to TRBJ1-2, with unresolved D. The length of the CDR3 is 14 residues. Looked up from germline, CDR1 is SGHTA and CDR2 is FQGNSA. V shed 1 base and J shed 3 bases, with 9 bases lying between them. In DNA form, the CDR3 reads TGTGCCAGCAGCTTAGAGGCCGGGTACTATGGCTACACCTTC. This codes for CASSLEAGYYGYTF.

This chain links TRBV9 with TRBJ1-1, with D tentatively TRBD1 (5 bases). V was trimmed by 2 bases and J by 1 base, leaving 9 bases between them. The CDR3 is made up of 14 amino acids. Germline CDR1 is SGDLS and CDR2 is YYNGEE. This chain's CDR3 is CASSVFGGNTEAFF. The CDR3 DNA follows: TGTGCCAGCAGCGTTTTCGGGGGGAACACTGAAGCTTTCTTT.

The chain carries TRBV9 and TRBJ2-3; a possible D gene is TRBD1 (6 bases). V was shortened by 4 bases and J by 0 bases, with 12 bases between the two germline ends. The CDR3 runs 15 residues. Germline V lookup: CDR1 SGDLS, CDR2 YYNGEE. The CDR3 sequence: CASSTRDISTDTQYF. CDR3 in DNA: TGTGCCAGCAGCACCCGGGACATTAGCACAGATACGCAGTATTTT. The full variable domain, in which reference TRBV9 and TRBJ2-3 provide the parts outside the CDR3, is DSGVTQTPKHLITATGQRVTLRCSPRSGDLSVYWYQQSLDQGLQFLIQYYNGEERAKGNILERFSAQQFPDLHSELNLSSLELGDSALYFCASSTRDISTDTQYFGPGTRLTVL.

Worth noting for this clonotype: One end of the junction is discordant with germline, which a read error may explain. The gene calls are TRBV7-9 and TRBJ2-3, with 9 bases lining up with TRBD2. The CDR3 loop spans 15 amino acids. Germline V CDR1 and CDR2: SEHNR, FQNEAQ (reference sequence). CDR3 sequence: CASSPGLAGTDTLYF. The CDR3 coding sequence is TGTGCCAGCAGCCCGGGACTAGCCGGCACAGATACGCTGTATTTT.

This clonotype was detected a few times. The chain couples TRBV6-5 to TRBJ1-1; D not certain. Between the trimmed V and J ends, which lost 6 bases and 1 base, there was a span of 15 bases. CDR3 length: 15 residues. CDR1 and CDR2 from the germline V gene are MNHEY and SVGAGI. In nucleotides, the CDR3 is TGTGCCAGCAGGGGCCCCCGGGTCGGGAACACTGAAGCTTTCTTT. The encoded protein is CASRGPRVGNTEAFF.

There are a few counts of this clonotype. This may come from a read error, since a much larger clone is one base off. V and J are TRBV5-1 and TRBJ1-2; D is ambiguous. Germline CDR1 is SGHRS and CDR2 is YFSETQ. V lost 4 bases to trimming and J lost 3 bases, with 13 bases between them. The CDR3 runs to 14 residues. The CDR3, as DNA: TGCGCCAGCAGCGTGGAAGTCGGGCACTATGGCTACACCTTC. The encoded protein is CASSVEVGHYGYTF.

The chain is built from TRBV29-1 and TRBJ2-1; D possibly corresponds to TRBD2 (5 bases). The V and J ends lost 5 bases and 2 bases respectively, with 13 bases between them. The CDR3 is 14 amino acids. CDR1 is SQVTM and CDR2 is ANQGSEA in the germline V gene. The DNA for the CDR3 is TGCAGCGTTCTAGCTGCACTCCCCTACAATGAGCAGTTCTTC. Protein: CSVLAALPYNEQFF.

The chain links TRBV11-2 to TRBJ1-1; D is unresolved. Trimming removed 0 bases from V and 1 base from J, with 15 bases in between. The V gene's germline CDR1 is SGHAT and CDR2 FQNNGV. The CDR3 covers 17 residues. The CDR3 nucleotides are TGTGCCAGCAGCTTAGAACAAGACCAACTACAGAACACTGAAGCTTTCTTT. Translation gives CASSLEQDQLQNTEAFF.